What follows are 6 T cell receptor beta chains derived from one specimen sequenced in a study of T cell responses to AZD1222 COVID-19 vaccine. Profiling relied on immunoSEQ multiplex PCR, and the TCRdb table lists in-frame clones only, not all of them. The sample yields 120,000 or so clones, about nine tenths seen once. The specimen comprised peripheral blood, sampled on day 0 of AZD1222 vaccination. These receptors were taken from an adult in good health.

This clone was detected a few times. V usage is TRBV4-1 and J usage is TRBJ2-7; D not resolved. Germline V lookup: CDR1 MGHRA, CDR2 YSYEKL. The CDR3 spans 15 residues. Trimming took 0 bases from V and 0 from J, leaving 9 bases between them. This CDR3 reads CASSQEVAFSYEQYF. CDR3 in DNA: TGCGCCAGCAGCCAAGAAGTAGCTTTCTCCTACGAGCAGTACTTC.

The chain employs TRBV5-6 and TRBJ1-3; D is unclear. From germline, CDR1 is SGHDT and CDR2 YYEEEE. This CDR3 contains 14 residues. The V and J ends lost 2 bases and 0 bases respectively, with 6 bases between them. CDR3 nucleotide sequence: TGTGCCAGCAGCTTCGCATACTCTGGAAACACCATATATTTT. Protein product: CASSFAYSGNTIYF.

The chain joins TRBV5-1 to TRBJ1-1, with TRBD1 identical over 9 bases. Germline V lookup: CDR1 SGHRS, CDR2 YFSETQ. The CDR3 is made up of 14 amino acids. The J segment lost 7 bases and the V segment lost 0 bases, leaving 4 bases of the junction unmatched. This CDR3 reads CASSLAGQGFEAFF. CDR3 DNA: TGCGCCAGCAGCTTGGCGGGACAGGGATTTGAAGCTTTCTTT.

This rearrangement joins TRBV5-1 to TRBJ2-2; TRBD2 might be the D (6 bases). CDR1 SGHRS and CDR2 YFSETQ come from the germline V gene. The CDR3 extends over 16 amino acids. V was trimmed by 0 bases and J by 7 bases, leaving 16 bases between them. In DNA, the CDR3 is TGCGCCAGCAGCTTGGAAGGACCCGGGAGAGGCGGGGAGCTGTTTTTT. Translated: CASSLEGPGRGGELFF.

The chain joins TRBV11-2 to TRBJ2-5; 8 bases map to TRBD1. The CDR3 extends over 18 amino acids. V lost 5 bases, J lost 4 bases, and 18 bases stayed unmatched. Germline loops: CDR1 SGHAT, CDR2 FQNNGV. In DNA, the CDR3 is TGTGCCAGCAGCGCCGGAGCGTTACCCCGGGGGACAGGAGAGACCCAGTACTTC. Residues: CASSAGALPRGTGETQYF. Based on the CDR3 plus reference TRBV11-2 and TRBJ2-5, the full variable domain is EAGVAQSPRYKIIEKRQSVAFWCNPISGHATLYWYQQILGQGPKLLIQFQNNGVVDDSQLPKDRFSAERLKGVDSTLKIQPAKLEDSAVYLCASSAGALPRGTGETQYFGPGTRLLVL.

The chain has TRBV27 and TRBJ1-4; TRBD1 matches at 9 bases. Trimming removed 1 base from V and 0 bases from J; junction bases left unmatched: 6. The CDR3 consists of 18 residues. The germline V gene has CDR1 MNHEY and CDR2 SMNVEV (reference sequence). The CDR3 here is CASSLYGTGKTTNEKLFF. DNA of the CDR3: TGTGCCAGCAGTTTATATGGGACAGGGAAAACAACTAATGAAAAACTGTTTTTT.